This TCR beta chain was sequenced in a study of cytomegalovirus exposure and HLA in healthy donors. Study-wide results and caveats: There was a cluster of highly shared sequence variants that was likely a sequencing artifact.

Germline-derived CDR1 and CDR2 are KGHSH and LQKENI. The V end lost 3 bases, the J end lost 4 bases, and 9 bases lay between the germline ends. CDR3 size: 13 residues. Whereas donors were nominally healthy upon sampling, unrecorded immune exposures were probable. PCR amplification relied on 60 Vbeta primers (plus 13 Jbeta primers). Sequencing was performed with immunoSEQ multiplex PCR; in TCRdb, only in-frame clones are kept and a portion is missing. The sample has 200,000 or so clones, 82% seen once; the top ten hold roughly 0.095%. This clone was found once. The antigen remains unidentified. Sample: PBMCs. J is TRBJ2-5 and V is TRBV18; D is possibly TRBD2 (5 bases). The clonotype was recovered from a boy under 10 years old in good health and CMV-seronegative. CDR3 DNA: TGTGCCAGCTCACCCGGGGATGTAGAGACCCAGTACTTC. It specifies CASSPGDVETQYF.